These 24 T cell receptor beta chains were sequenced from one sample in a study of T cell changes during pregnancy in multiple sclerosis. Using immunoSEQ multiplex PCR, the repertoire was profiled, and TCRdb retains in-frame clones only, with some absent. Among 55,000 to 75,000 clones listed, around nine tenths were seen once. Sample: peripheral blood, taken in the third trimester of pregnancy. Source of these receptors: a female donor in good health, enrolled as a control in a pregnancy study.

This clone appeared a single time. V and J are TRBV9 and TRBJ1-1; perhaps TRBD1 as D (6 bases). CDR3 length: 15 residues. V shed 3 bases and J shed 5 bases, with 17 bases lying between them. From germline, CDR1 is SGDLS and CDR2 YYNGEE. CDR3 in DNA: TGTGCCAGCAGCGCCGGCGGGGGGGCGGGGACTGAAGCTTTCTTT. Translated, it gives CASSAGGGAGTEAFF.

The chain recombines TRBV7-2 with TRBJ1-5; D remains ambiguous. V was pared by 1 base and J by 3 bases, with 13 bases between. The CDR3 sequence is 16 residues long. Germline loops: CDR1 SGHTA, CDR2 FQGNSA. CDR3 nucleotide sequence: TGTGCCAGCAGCTTAGAGAACACAGCTATCAATCAGCCCCAGCATTTT. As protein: CASSLENTAINQPQHF.

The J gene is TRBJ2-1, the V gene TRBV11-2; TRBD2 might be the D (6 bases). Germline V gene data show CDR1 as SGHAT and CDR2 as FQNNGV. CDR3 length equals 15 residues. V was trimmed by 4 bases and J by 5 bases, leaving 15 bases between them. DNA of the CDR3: TGTGCCAGCAGCTCGACCTGGGGAGGCCACAATGAGCAGTTCTTC. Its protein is CASSSTWGGHNEQFF.

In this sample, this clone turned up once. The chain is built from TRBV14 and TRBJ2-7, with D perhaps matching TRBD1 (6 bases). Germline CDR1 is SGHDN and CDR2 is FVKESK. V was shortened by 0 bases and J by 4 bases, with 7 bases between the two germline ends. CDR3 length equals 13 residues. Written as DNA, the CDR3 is TGTGCCAGCAGCCAAGAAGGGGGTTACGAGCAGTACTTC. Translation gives CASSQEGGYEQYF.

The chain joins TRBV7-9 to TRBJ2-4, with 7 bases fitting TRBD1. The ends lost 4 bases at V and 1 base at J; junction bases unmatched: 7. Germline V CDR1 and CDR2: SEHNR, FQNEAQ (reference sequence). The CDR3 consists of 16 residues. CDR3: CASSYPTGMAKNIQYF. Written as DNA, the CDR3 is TGTGCCAGCAGCTACCCGACAGGGATGGCCAAAAACATTCAGTACTTC.

The CDR3, as DNA: TGTGCCTGGAGTGTGGCGAACACTGAAGCTTTCTTT. This codes for CAWSVANTEAFF. V is TRBV30 and J is TRBJ1-1; D call uncertain. V gave up 0 bases and J gave up 1 base, with 3 bases separating them. CDR3 size: 12 residues. Per germline, CDR1 GTSNPN and CDR2 SVGIG (reference sequence). Full variable domain (remainder filled in from reference TRBV30 and TRBJ1-1): SQTIHQWPATLVQPVGSPLSLECTVEGTSNPNLYWYRQAAGRGLQLLFYSVGIGQISSEVPQNLSASRPQDRQFILSSKKLLLSDSGFYLCAWSVANTEAFFGQGTRLTVV.

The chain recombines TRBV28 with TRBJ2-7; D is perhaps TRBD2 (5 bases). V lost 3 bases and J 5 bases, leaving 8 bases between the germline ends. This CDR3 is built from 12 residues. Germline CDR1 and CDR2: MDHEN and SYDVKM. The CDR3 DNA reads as TGTGCCAGCAGTTTCGAGGAGGACGAGCAGTACTTC. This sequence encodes CASSFEEDEQYF. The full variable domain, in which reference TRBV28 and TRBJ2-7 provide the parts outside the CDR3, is DVKVTQSSRYLVKRTGEKVFLECVQDMDHENMFWYRQDPGLGLRLIYFSYDVKMKEKGDIPEGYSVSREKKERFSLILESASTNQTSMYLCASSFEEDEQYFGPGTRLTVT.

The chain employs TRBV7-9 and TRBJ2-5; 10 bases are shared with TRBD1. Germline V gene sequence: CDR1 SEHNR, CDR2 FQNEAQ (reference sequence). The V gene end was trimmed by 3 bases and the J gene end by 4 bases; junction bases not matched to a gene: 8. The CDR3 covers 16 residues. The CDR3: CASSFTGTGARETQYF. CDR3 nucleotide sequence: TGTGCCAGCAGCTTTACCGGGACAGGGGCACGAGAGACCCAGTACTTC.

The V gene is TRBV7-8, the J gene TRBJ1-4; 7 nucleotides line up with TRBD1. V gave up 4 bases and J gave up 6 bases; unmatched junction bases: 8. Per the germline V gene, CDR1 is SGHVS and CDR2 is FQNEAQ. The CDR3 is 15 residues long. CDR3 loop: CASSYGQAEDEKLFF. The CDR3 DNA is TGTGCCAGCAGCTACGGACAGGCCGAAGATGAAAAACTGTTTTTT.

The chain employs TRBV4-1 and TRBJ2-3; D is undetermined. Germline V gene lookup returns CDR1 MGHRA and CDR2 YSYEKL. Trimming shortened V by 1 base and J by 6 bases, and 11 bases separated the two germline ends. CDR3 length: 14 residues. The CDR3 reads CASSQGPTTDTQYF. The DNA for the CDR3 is TGCGCCAGCAGCCAAGGGCCGACAACCGATACGCAGTATTTT.

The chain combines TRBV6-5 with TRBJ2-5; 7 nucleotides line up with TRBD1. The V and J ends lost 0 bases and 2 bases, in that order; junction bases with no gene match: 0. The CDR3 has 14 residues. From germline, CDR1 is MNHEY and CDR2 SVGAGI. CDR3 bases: TGTGCCAGCAGTTACTCGACAGGGCAAGAGACCCAGTACTTC. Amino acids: CASSYSTGQETQYF.

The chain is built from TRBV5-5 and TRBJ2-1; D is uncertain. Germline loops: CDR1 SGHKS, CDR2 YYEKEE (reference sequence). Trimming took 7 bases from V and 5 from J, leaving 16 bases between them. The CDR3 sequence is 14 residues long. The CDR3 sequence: CASVLLAVDNEQFF. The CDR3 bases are TGTGCCAGCGTACTACTGGCGGTGGACAATGAGCAGTTCTTC.

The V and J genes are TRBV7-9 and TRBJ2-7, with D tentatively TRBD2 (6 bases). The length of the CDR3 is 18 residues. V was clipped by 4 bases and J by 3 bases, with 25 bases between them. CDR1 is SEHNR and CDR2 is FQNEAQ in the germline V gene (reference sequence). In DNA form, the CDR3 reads TGTGCCAGCAGCTCGACAGCCTCGAAGAGGGAGGCCGTCTACGAGCAGTACTTC. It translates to CASSSTASKREAVYEQYF.

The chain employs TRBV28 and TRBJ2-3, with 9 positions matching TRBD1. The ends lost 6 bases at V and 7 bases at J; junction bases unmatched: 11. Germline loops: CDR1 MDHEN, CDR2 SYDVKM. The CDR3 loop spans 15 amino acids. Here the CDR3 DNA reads TGTGCCAGCAGCCGCCGGGACAGGGATAGGAATACGCAGTATTTT. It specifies CASSRRDRDRNTQYF.

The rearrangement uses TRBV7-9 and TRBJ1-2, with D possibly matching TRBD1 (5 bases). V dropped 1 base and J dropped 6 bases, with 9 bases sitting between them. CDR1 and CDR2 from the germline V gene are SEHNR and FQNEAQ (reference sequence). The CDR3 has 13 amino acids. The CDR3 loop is CASSLGGGDGYTF. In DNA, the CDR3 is TGTGCCAGCAGCTTAGGGGGGGGTGATGGCTACACCTTC.

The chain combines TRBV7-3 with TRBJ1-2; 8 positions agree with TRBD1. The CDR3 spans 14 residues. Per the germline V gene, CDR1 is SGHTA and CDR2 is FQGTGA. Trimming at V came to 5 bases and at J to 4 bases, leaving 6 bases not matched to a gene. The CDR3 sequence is CASSPGQGGYGYTF. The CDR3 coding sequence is TGTGCCAGCAGCCCTGGACAGGGTGGCTATGGCTACACCTTC. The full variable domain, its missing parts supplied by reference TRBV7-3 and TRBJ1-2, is GAGVSQTPSNKVTEKGKYVELRCDPISGHTALYWYRQSLGQGPEFLIYFQGTGAADDSGLPNDRFFAVRPEGSVSTLKIQRTERGDSAVYLCASSPGQGGYGYTFGSGTRLTVV.

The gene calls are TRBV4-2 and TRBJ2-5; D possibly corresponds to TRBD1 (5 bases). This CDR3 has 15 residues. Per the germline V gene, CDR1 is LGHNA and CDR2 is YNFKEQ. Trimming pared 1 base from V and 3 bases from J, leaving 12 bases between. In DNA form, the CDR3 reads TGTGCCAGCAGCCAAGTTTGGGGCCTAAAAGAGACCCAGTACTTC. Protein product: CASSQVWGLKETQYF.

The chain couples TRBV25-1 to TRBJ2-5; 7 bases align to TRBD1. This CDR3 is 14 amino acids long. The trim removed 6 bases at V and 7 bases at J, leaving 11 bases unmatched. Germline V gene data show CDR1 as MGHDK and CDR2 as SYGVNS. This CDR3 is CASSPGTAERTQYF. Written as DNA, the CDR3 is TGTGCCAGCAGCCCCGGGACAGCCGAAAGGACCCAGTACTTC.

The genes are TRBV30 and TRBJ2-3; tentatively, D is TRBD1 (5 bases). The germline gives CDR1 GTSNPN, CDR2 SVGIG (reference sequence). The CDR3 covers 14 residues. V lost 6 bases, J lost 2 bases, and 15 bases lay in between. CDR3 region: CACSWGRSTDTQYF. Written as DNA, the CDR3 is TGTGCCTGTTCATGGGGCAGGTCCACAGATACGCAGTATTTT.

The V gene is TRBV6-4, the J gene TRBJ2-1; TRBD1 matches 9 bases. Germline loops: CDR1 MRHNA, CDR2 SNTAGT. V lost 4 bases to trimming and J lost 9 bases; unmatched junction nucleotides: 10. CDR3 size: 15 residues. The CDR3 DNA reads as TGTGCCAGCAGTGTAACAGGGGGCGTTATCTCTGAGCAGTTCTTC. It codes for CASSVTGGVISEQFF.

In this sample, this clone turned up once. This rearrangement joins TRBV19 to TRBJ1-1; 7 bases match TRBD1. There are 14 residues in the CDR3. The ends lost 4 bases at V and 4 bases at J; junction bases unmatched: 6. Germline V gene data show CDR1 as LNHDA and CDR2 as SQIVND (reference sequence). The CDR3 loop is CASSTAGGRTEAFF. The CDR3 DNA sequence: TGTGCCAGTAGTACCGCAGGGGGTCGCACTGAAGCTTTCTTT.

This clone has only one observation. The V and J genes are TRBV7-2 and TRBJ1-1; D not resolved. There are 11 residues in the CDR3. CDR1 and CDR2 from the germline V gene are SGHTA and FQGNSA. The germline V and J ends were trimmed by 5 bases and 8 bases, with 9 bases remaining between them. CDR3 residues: CASSHLQEAFF. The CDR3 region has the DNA TGTGCCAGCAGCCACCTACAGGAAGCTTTCTTT.

The DNA of the CDR3 is TGTGCCAGCAGCTTACATCCTACAGGGGAAGCTTTCTTT. Protein: CASSLHPTGEAFF. The chain employs TRBV13 and TRBJ1-1, with a possible D match to TRBD1 (6 bases). CDR3 length: 13 amino acids. V was cut by 2 bases and J by 8 bases, with 12 bases left in between. Germline loops: CDR1 PRHDT, CDR2 FYEKMQ (reference sequence).

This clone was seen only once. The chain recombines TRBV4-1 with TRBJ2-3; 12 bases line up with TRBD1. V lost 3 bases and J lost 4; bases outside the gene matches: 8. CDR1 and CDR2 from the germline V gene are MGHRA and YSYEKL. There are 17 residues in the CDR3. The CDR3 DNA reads TGCGCCAGCAGCCATTATGGGGACAGGGGGCTCCCAGATACGCAGTATTTT. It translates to CASSHYGDRGLPDTQYF.